These T cell receptor beta chains were read from a single sample in a study of blood T cell repertoires in COVID-19. Produced via immunoSEQ multiplex PCR; TCRdb's table is partial and in-frame only. The sample comprises over 200,000 clones, 90% of which are singletons, and around 15% rests with the top ten. The sample comprised PBMCs or T cells enriched from blood (not recorded which). These TCRs come from a man aged 25 to 40 who had been exposed to COVID-19. Both conserved end residues are part of each CDR3. A D gene is named only where the DNA matches it firmly. Not every row has a clone size; where given, it reads once, few, many or a size class.

j_call: TRBJ1-5
d_call: -
clone_size: -
v_call: TRBV4-1
cdr3_nt: TGCGCCAGCAGCCTCAACCCCGGGACAATCAATCAGCCCCAGCATTTT
cdr3_aa: CASSLNPGTINQPQHF

j_call: TRBJ1-6
d_call: -
clone_size: once
v_call: TRBV9
cdr3_nt: TGTGCCAGCAGCGTAGAGAGTCTCAGGTCACCCCTCCACTTT
cdr3_aa: CASSVESLRSPLHF

j_call: TRBJ1-6
d_call: -
clone_size: -
v_call: TRBV5-1
cdr3_nt: TGCGCCAGCAGCTCCACTTTACAGGGTAATAATTCACCCCTCCACTTT
cdr3_aa: CASSSTLQGNNSPLHF

j_call: TRBJ1-2
d_call: TRBD1
clone_size: -
v_call: TRBV2
cdr3_nt: TGTGCCAGCAGACCCGGGACAGGGTCTTTATCCGCGGTAAACGGCTACACCTTC
cdr3_aa: CASRPGTGSLSAVNGYTF

j_call: TRBJ1-1
d_call: -
clone_size: -
v_call: TRBV2
cdr3_nt: TGTGCCTCCTTAGGAGACTGGAAAGCTTTCTTT
cdr3_aa: CASLGDWKAFF

j_call: TRBJ1-6
d_call: -
clone_size: -
v_call: TRBV5-4
cdr3_nt: TGTGCCAGCAGTCCCCCGGGCGGTCAGGGTGGGAATTCACCCCTCCACTTT
cdr3_aa: CASSPPGGQGGNSPLHF

j_call: TRBJ1-1
d_call: -
clone_size: -
v_call: TRBV3-1/TRBV3-2
cdr3_nt: TGTGCCAGCAACAATAGGGGGGGAGGCACTGAAGCTTTCTTT
cdr3_aa: CASNNRGGGTEAFF

j_call: TRBJ1-6
d_call: -
clone_size: -
v_call: TRBV4-1
cdr3_nt: TGCGCCAGCAGCCAAGACCACAGGGAGAATTCACCCCTCCACTTT
cdr3_aa: CASSQDHRENSPLHF

j_call: TRBJ2-6
d_call: -
clone_size: -
v_call: TRBV15
cdr3_nt: TGTGCCACCAGCAGAGATGGACTGCCGTCTGGGGCCAACGTCCTGACTTTC
cdr3_aa: CATSRDGLPSGANVLTF

j_call: TRBJ2-3
d_call: -
clone_size: -
v_call: TRBV4-3
cdr3_nt: -
cdr3_aa: CASSQVGAGAPRYF

j_call: TRBJ1-3
d_call: -
clone_size: -
v_call: TRBV19
cdr3_nt: TGTGCCAGTAGTATGAAGGACAGCTTCTCTGGAAACACCATATATTTT
cdr3_aa: CASSMKDSFSGNTIYF

j_call: TRBJ2-1
d_call: TRBD1
clone_size: -
v_call: TRBV2
cdr3_nt: TGTGCCAGCAGTGAGGGGCCAGGGGGCAATGAGCAGTTCTTC
cdr3_aa: CASSEGPGGNEQFF

j_call: TRBJ1-3
d_call: -
clone_size: -
v_call: TRBV5-5
cdr3_nt: TGTGCCAGCAGCTTAGGGCCCTATTCCAGGGTGGTGCCCTCTGGAAACACCATATATTTT
cdr3_aa: CASSLGPYSRVVPSGNTIYF

j_call: TRBJ1-6
d_call: -
clone_size: -
v_call: TRBV19
cdr3_nt: TGTGCCAGTAGCGCACTTCAGGACATTCGGGATTCACCCCTCCACTTT
cdr3_aa: CASSALQDIRDSPLHF

j_call: TRBJ2-1
d_call: -
clone_size: -
v_call: TRBV7-2
cdr3_nt: TGTGCCAGCAGCTTTGGGGGCCAGGGAGAGCAGTTCTTC
cdr3_aa: CASSFGGQGEQFF

j_call: TRBJ2-2
d_call: -
clone_size: -
v_call: TRBV30
cdr3_nt: TGTGCCTGGAAGGGGCTAGTAGGTACCGGGGAGCTGTTTTTT
cdr3_aa: CAWKGLVGTGELFF

j_call: TRBJ2-1
d_call: TRBD1
clone_size: -
v_call: TRBV5-8
cdr3_nt: TGTGCCAGCAGCTCCACAGGGGCCTGGAACAATGAGCAGTTCTTC
cdr3_aa: CASSSTGAWNNEQFF

j_call: TRBJ2-3
d_call: TRBD2
clone_size: -
v_call: TRBV18
cdr3_nt: TGTGCCAGCTCACAGGCTCCGGGACTAGCCAAAGATACGCAGTATTTT
cdr3_aa: CASSQAPGLAKDTQYF

j_call: TRBJ1-5
d_call: -
clone_size: few
v_call: TRBV29-1
cdr3_nt: TGCAGCGTTGAAGAAGTCCGGGGGCAGCCCCAGCATTTT
cdr3_aa: CSVEEVRGQPQHF

j_call: TRBJ2-5
d_call: TRBD1
clone_size: -
v_call: TRBV4-1
cdr3_nt: TGCGCCAGCAGCCCGACAGGGGGGAGTCAAGAGACCCAGTACTTC
cdr3_aa: CASSPTGGSQETQYF

j_call: TRBJ1-5
d_call: -
clone_size: -
v_call: TRBV19
cdr3_nt: TGTGCCAGTAGTCAACAAAATCAGCCCCAGCATTTT
cdr3_aa: CASSQQNQPQHF

j_call: TRBJ2-3
d_call: -
clone_size: -
v_call: TRBV6-2/TRBV6-3
cdr3_nt: TGTGCCAGCAGTTACTCGATCGGGGCAGATACGCAGTATTTT
cdr3_aa: CASSYSIGADTQYF

j_call: TRBJ1-2
d_call: TRBD1
clone_size: -
v_call: TRBV7-2
cdr3_nt: TGTGCCAGCAGCCCACGGGACAGGGGATGGGACTACACCTTC
cdr3_aa: CASSPRDRGWDYTF

j_call: TRBJ1-4
d_call: -
clone_size: -
v_call: TRBV15
cdr3_nt: TGTGCCACCAGCAAGGGGGAACAGGTCTCCACTAATGAAAAACTGTTTTTT
cdr3_aa: CATSKGEQVSTNEKLFF

j_call: TRBJ2-7
d_call: -
clone_size: once
v_call: TRBV7-9
cdr3_nt: TGTGCCAGCAGCTTAAGACCCTGGAGCGGCCAGACATACGAGCAGTACTTC
cdr3_aa: CASSLRPWSGQTYEQYF

j_call: TRBJ1-4
d_call: -
clone_size: -
v_call: TRBV25-1
cdr3_nt: TGTGCCAGCAGTGACCAGGGTGGTGGTCGTGAAAAACTGTTTTTT
cdr3_aa: CASSDQGGGREKLFF

j_call: TRBJ2-1
d_call: -
clone_size: -
v_call: TRBV2
cdr3_nt: TGTGCCAGCCCCGCGGTGCCTTTCCATGAGCAGTTCTTC
cdr3_aa: CASPAVPFHEQFF

j_call: TRBJ2-1
d_call: TRBD1
clone_size: -
v_call: TRBV4-3
cdr3_nt: TGCGCCAGCAGCCAGGACAGGGGCATCTCCTACAATGAGCAGTTCTTC
cdr3_aa: CASSQDRGISYNEQFF

j_call: TRBJ1-1
d_call: -
clone_size: -
v_call: TRBV7-3
cdr3_nt: TGTGCCAGCAGCCCGGGACAGAACACTGAAGCTTTCTTT
cdr3_aa: CASSPGQNTEAFF

j_call: TRBJ2-7
d_call: -
clone_size: once
v_call: TRBV29-1
cdr3_nt: TGCAGCGCCGTACAGGGAGAGTTCGACGAGCAGTACTTC
cdr3_aa: CSAVQGEFDEQYF

j_call: TRBJ1-2
d_call: -
clone_size: -
v_call: TRBV14
cdr3_nt: TGTGCCAGCAGCCCGGGGGGTGATGGCTACACCTTC
cdr3_aa: CASSPGGDGYTF